This T cell receptor (beta chain) was recovered during a study of cytomegalovirus exposure and HLA in healthy donors. V shed 4 bases, J shed 0 bases, and the junction held 6 bases outside the gene matches. Germline lookup yields CDR1 SGDLS and CDR2 YYNGEE. The CDR3 is 15 residues long. About this clone: What it binds is unknown.

Vbeta (60) and Jbeta (13) primers were used in the PCR. Profiling relied on immunoSEQ multiplex PCR, and the TCRdb table lists in-frame clones only, not all of them. The sample contains some 120,000 clones, 60% to 85% of which appear only once. Points from the study as a whole: The dataset shows that most TCR sequences were rare, while some public TCRs occurred in many donors. Reports described diagnosis of cytomegalovirus status by the classifier as highly specific and sensitive. Being indistinguishable, some V segments were excluded, TRBV6-2 and TRBV6-3 among them. A later look showed TCR association rates differing by HLA locus, highest for DRB1 and lowest for HLA-C.

The origin of this receptor is a female donor in good health and CMV-seronegative. The chain is built from TRBV9 and TRBJ2-7; the match to TRBD2 covers 8 bases. What was sequenced was PBMCs. DNA for the CDR3: TGTGCCAGCAGCCCCGGGGGGGGCGCCTCCTACGAGCAGTACTTC. This sequence encodes CASSPGGGASYEQYF.